Sequencing of this T cell receptor beta chain was carried out in a study of T cells after yellow fever vaccination (dated by TCRdb to between 2018 and 2021). Some background on the complete study: The SMART-Seq v4 Ultra Low Input RNA kit was used to prepare libraries from fractions with low cell numbers. Blood was collected at multiple timepoints before and after primary and secondary immunization, and bulk PBMC replicates and cell subsets were isolated. To track T-cell clones before and after primary and booster YFV17D yellow fever vaccination, bulk TCR alpha and beta repertoires were sequenced longitudinally. Two healthy male donors made up the cohort, one aged 18 to 29 years and the other aged 30 to 39 years.

Taken with the paper, the label for treatment or condition translates to: live attenuated yellow fever vaccine strain. At each blood-draw timepoint, two biological replicates of bulk PBMCs were obtained. A standard Ficoll-Paque protocol was used to isolate PBMCs from peripheral blood. RNA was extracted with TriZol from bulk PBMCs, CD4 and CD8 fractions, and dextramer-positive and dextramer-negative fractions. Beyond this particular receptor, the publication reports: The study included only a couple of donors, which limits how far the findings can be generalized. The secondary T-cell response was found to be weaker but faster than the primary response, with a peak reached on day 5 rather than on day 15. After the booster, most clones that had expanded after primary vaccination were detected again (almost 97% of CD4 and more than 80% of CD8), suggesting broad maintenance of memory. A small share of clonotypes was detected in both CD4 and CD8 compartments, with the overlap likely arising from convergent recombination. Computational filtering was needed because FACS-sorted repertoires could contain abundant contaminating clonotypes from the bulk population.

To note about this clonotype: Its antigen is not yet known. No base-level quality is on record; no much larger clone is a single base apart.

TCR cDNA was synthesized by 5'RACE template switching, which introduced a universal primer site and unique molecular identifiers. Priming for cDNA synthesis came from both the TCR alpha and TCR beta constant segments. Library amplification used two PCR steps, and the second PCR step added sample barcodes and sequencing adapters. Sequencing of libraries was done on Illumina HiSeq 2500 (2x100 bp) or NovaSeq (2x150 bp). In the paper's pipeline: MIGEC was used to demultiplex reads and collapse the reads into UMI consensus sequences, and MiXCR was used for V(D)J alignment. Using edgeR on replicate PBMC samples, clonotypes were called vaccine-responding if FDR was below 0.01 and the log2 fold change was above 5 up to day 15. Each bulk clonotype was labeled CD4 or CD8 based on which sequenced repertoire, CD4 or CD8, contained the clonotype at higher abundance. Using fastp at Q25 and MiXCR, TCRdb reprocessed the public reads and kept productive beta chains. Identical CDR3 protein sequences are pooled into one entry, listed with their most common genes and DNA. For this entry, the V and J calls and clone size follow TCRdb and not the study's own pipeline. The sample yields just under 600,000 distinct CDR3 sequences; about 13% were counted once. The ten top clones hold more than 12% of the sample.

The CDR3 holds 15 amino acids from the cysteine to the phenylalanine. Only the CDR3 DNA stays, 45 bases, in frame from base 1. V is cut by 0 bases and J by 8 bases, and the space between the germline ends is 13 bases. From the germline V gene, CDR1 is SNHLY and CDR2 is FYNNEI. This TCR came from a young man who received the YFV17D yellow fever vaccine. The rearrangement joined TRBV2 to TRBJ1-4; the D gene is possibly TRBD1, with 5 bases matching. This material consisted of PBMCs, taken on the day of the yellow fever booster vaccination. This receptor carries the CDR3 CASSEASQGGEKLFF. The DNA sequence follows: TGTGCCAGCAGTGAAGCAAGTCAGGGTGGGGAAAAACTGTTTTTT.